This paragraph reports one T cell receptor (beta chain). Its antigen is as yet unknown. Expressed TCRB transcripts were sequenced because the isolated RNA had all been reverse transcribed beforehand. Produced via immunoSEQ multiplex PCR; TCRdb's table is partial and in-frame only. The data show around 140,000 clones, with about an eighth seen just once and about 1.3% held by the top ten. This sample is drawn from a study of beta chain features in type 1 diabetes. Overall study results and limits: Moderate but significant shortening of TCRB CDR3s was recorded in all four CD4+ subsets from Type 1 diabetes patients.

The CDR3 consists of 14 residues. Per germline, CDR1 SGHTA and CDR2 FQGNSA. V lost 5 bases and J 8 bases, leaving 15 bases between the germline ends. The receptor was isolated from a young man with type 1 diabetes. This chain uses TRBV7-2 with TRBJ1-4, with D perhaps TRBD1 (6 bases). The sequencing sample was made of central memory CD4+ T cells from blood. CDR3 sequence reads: CASSQPGAGEKLFF. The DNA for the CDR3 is TGTGCCAGCAGCCAGCCGGGGGCGGGGGAAAAACTGTTTTTT.